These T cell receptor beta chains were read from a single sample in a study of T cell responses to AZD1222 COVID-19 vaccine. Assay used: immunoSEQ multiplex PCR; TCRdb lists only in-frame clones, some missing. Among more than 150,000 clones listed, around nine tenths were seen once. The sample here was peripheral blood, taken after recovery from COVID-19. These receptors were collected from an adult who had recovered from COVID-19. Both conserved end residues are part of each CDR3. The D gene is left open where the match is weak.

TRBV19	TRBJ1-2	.	TGTGCCAGTAGTATGGAAGGACAGAACTATGGCTACACCTTC	CASSMEGQNYGYTF
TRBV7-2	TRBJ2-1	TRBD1	TGTGCCAGCAGCTTTACTCGGGACAGGGGGCTCTTTTACAATGAGCAGTTCTTC	CASSFTRDRGLFYNEQFF
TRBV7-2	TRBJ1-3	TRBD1	TGTGCCAGCAGCGCCGACAGGGGGCTCGGAAACACCATATATTTT	CASSADRGLGNTIYF
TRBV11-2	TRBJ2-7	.	TGTGCCAGCAGCTTAGGCCGCGTTGGCGGGGAGCAGTACTTC	CASSLGRVGGEQYF
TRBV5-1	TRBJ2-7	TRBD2	TGCGCCAGCAGCTTGAGCGGCGGGAGTTACGAGCAGTACTTC	CASSLSGGSYEQYF
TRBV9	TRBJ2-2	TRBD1	TGTGCCAGCAGGACGGGACAGCTGAACACCGGGGAGCTGTTTTTT	CASRTGQLNTGELFF
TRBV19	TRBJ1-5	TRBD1	TGTGCCAGTAGTTTTCCACAGGGGGCTCAGCCCCAGCATTTT	CASSFPQGAQPQHF
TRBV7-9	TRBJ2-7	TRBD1	TGTGCCAGCAGCCCGGACAGGCCCTACGAGCAGTACTTC	CASSPDRPYEQYF
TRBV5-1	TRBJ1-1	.	TGCGCCAGCAGCTCGGGCGATGGGAGGACTGAAGCTTTCTTT	CASSSGDGRTEAFF
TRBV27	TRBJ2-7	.	TGTGCCAGCAGTTTCCTCAGGTCCATCCACGAGCAGTACTTC	CASSFLRSIHEQYF
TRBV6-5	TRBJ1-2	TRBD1	TGTGCCAGCAAACAGGGGGCGGAGGGCTACACCTTC	CASKQGAEGYTF
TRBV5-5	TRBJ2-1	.	TGTGCCAGCAGCGGCAAGTTCAATGAGCAGTTCTTC	CASSGKFNEQFF
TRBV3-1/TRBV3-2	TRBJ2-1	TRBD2	TGTGCCAGCGGTGTAGGGGCTAGCGGGGGCCCCCCAAGCTCCTACAATGAGCAGTTCTTC	CASGVGASGGPPSSYNEQFF
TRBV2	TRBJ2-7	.	TGTGCCAGCAGCGGTGGGCCGCTATACGAGCAGTACTTC	CASSGGPLYEQYF
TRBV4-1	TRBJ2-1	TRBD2	TGCGCCAGCAGCCACCCGGGACTAGTCTATAACAATGAGCAGTTCTTC	CASSHPGLVYNNEQFF
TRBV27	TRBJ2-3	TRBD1	TGTGCCAGCAGTTTCCAACCGGGACAGGGGAGGTCCACAGATACGCAGTATTTT	CASSFQPGQGRSTDTQYF
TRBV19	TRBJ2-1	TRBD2	TGTGCCAGTAGTATTTCCAGCGGGAGCCACAATGAGCAGTTCTTC	CASSISSGSHNEQFF
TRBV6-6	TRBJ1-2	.	TGTGCCAGTCTACCCCGCGGGAGCCTGTCCTATGGCTACACCTTC	CASLPRGSLSYGYTF